One sample yielded the 32 T cell receptor beta chains listed below, sequenced in a study of high-grade serous ovarian cancer treatment subgroups. Tumor samples were taken before definitive surgery or chemotherapy. Produced via immunoSEQ multiplex PCR; TCRdb's table is partial and in-frame only. This sample has 18,000 or so clones; roughly four fifths occur once, and the top ten carry 5.5% to 7%. Input material: tumor tissue. Receptors originate from a human donor with high-grade serous ovarian cancer.

The chain has TRBV11-2 and TRBJ2-1, with 13 bases that match TRBD2. Trimming removed 0 bases from V and 8 bases from J; junction bases left unmatched: 4. The CDR3 totals 16 residues. CDR1 is SGHAT, CDR2 FQNNGV, per germline. In DNA, the CDR3 is TGTGCCAGCAGCTTAGAACTAGCGGGAGGGCCTCATGAGCAGTTCTTC. Translating gives CASSLELAGGPHEQFF.

V and J are TRBV7-8 and TRBJ1-4, with a possible D match to TRBD1 (6 bases). Germline V gene data show CDR1 as SGHVS and CDR2 as FQNEAQ. V was pared by 3 bases and J by 2 bases, with 13 bases between. This CDR3 is built from 16 residues. The chain's CDR3 is CASSFPPQGTNEKLFF. The CDR3 DNA is TGTGCCAGCAGCTTTCCCCCGCAGGGGACTAATGAAAAACTGTTTTTT.

The CDR3, as DNA: TGTGCCAGCAGCACGGGGACTAGCAATCAGCCCCAGCATTTT. It specifies CASSTGTSNQPQHF. The J gene is TRBJ1-5, the V gene TRBV21-1. TRBV21-1 is reported as a pseudogene. The CDR3 totals 14 residues.

A remark on this clone: No DNA is shown, since the ends of the CDR3 on it are uncertain; the CDR3 is the one TCRdb lists. This sequence joins TRBV19 and TRBJ2-1; TRBD2 is taken as the D call from the table, unchecked against the DNA. The CDR3 spans 16 residues, counting both ends. CDR1 is LNHDA and CDR2 is SQIVND in the germline V gene (reference sequence). This CDR3 reads CASTSVGREGRDEQFF.

This clone was observed a handful of times. This chain links TRBV5-6 with TRBJ2-7; 7 positions match TRBD2. The germline CDR1 and CDR2 sequences are SGHDT and YYEEEE. The CDR3 spans 14 residues. Trimming removed 4 bases from V and 5 bases from J; junction bases left unmatched: 9. The CDR3 loop is CASSHWGGINEQYF. The DNA of the CDR3 is TGTGCCAGCAGCCATTGGGGGGGAATAAACGAGCAGTACTTC.

The rearrangement joins TRBV7-2 to TRBJ2-3; D is unresolved. Per germline, CDR1 SGHTA and CDR2 FQGNSA. Between the trimmed V and J ends, which lost 6 bases and 6 bases, there was a span of 13 bases. The CDR3 consists of 13 residues. CDR3: CASSRAPGDTQYF. The CDR3 coding sequence is TGTGCCAGCAGTCGGGCCCCTGGCGATACGCAGTATTTT.

The genes are TRBV30 and TRBJ1-4; D gene unclear. Between the trimmed V and J ends, which lost 7 bases and 6 bases, there was a span of 15 bases. CDR3 length equals 13 residues. In germline, CDR1 is GTSNPN, CDR2 SVGIG (reference sequence). The CDR3 spells CASSPFSDEKLFF. In nucleotides, the CDR3 is TGTGCCTCATCCCCCTTCTCTGATGAAAAACTGTTTTTT.

The chain combines TRBV25-1 with TRBJ2-1; D is possibly TRBD1 (5 bases). Germline-derived CDR1 and CDR2 are MGHDK and SYGVNS. V was pared by 5 bases and J by 4 bases, with 15 bases between. The CDR3 has 15 amino acids. CDR3 region: CASSTGVFRYNEQFF. CDR3 nucleotide sequence: TGTGCCAGCAGTACAGGAGTTTTTAGGTACAATGAGCAGTTCTTC.

Note on this clone: The germline gene is not matched at one end of the junction; a read error may be the cause. The chain has TRBV6-6 and TRBJ1-5, with D uncertain. The CDR3 is made up of 14 amino acids. Per germline, CDR1 MNHNY and CDR2 SVGAGI (reference sequence). The CDR3 region is CASSYPPNNHPQHF. In nucleotides, the CDR3 is TGTGCCAGCAGTTATCCCCCAAACAATCACCCCCAGCATTTT.

This chain joins TRBV9 and TRBJ2-6; 8 bases are a match to TRBD1. CDR3 length equals 16 residues. After removal of 3 bases from V and 10 bases from J, the junction contained 12 bases not matched to a gene. Germline loops: CDR1 SGDLS, CDR2 YYNGEE. The chain's CDR3 is CASSDIRGQNDNVLTF. The CDR3 coding sequence is TGTGCCAGCAGCGACATCAGGGGGCAGAATGATAACGTCCTGACTTTC.

In its sample, this clone was seen a few times. V gene TRBV7-2 combines with J gene TRBJ1-5; the D gene is possibly TRBD1 (5 bases). Germline-derived CDR1 and CDR2 are SGHTA and FQGNSA. The CDR3 spans 15 residues. Trimming pared 1 base from V and 2 bases from J, leaving 9 bases between. CDR3 region: CASSLGGTGNQPQHF. CDR3 in DNA: TGTGCCAGCAGCTTAGGGGGGACCGGCAATCAGCCCCAGCATTTT.

This clone was recorded a few times. The chain uses TRBV7-2 and TRBJ1-4; TRBD1 is a possible D gene (5 bases). Trimming stripped 5 bases from V and 7 bases from J, with 17 bases between. Germline lookup yields CDR1 SGHTA and CDR2 FQGNSA. The CDR3 sequence is 15 residues long. The CDR3 sequence is CASSATPGLAEKLFF. In DNA form, the CDR3 reads TGTGCCAGCAGCGCTACGCCGGGACTTGCTGAAAAACTGTTTTTT.

This clone was seen more than once but under ten times. The V and J genes are TRBV4-3 and TRBJ2-1; 10 bases are a match to TRBD2. CDR1 LGHNA and CDR2 YSLEER come from the germline V gene. V lost 2 bases and J lost 8; bases outside the gene matches: 6. The CDR3 is 15 amino acids. CDR3 sequence reads: CASSQSSSGRDEQFF. The CDR3 coding sequence is TGCGCCAGCAGCCAATCTTCTAGCGGGAGAGATGAGCAGTTCTTC.

The chain uses TRBV4-3 and TRBJ2-7; TRBD1 aligns across 9 bases. Germline CDR1 LGHNA, CDR2 YSLEER. J was trimmed by 0 bases and V by 0 bases; bases with no gene match: 9. This CDR3 is built from 18 residues. The CDR3: CASSQDQTGGRGSYEQYF. For the CDR3, the DNA is TGCGCCAGCAGCCAAGACCAGACAGGGGGACGAGGCTCCTACGAGCAGTACTTC.

The chain uses TRBV7-2 and TRBJ1-6; D perhaps matches TRBD1 (6 bases). CDR3 length: 15 residues. The ends were cut back, 2 bases at V and 6 bases at J, with 11 bases in the middle. The germline gives CDR1 SGHTA, CDR2 FQGNSA. CDR3 in amino acids: CASSLFTGSNSPLHF. Written as DNA, the CDR3 is TGTGCCAGCAGCTTATTCACAGGGAGTAATTCACCCCTCCACTTT.

The chain carries TRBV19 and TRBJ1-1; TRBD1 might be the D (5 bases). CDR1 LNHDA and CDR2 SQIVND come from the germline V gene (reference sequence). CDR3 length: 13 amino acids. Trimming stripped 5 bases from V and 5 bases from J, with 12 bases between. CDR3 sequence (DNA): TGTGCCAGTAGTCCAGGGACTTGGACTGAAGCTTTCTTT. It translates to CASSPGTWTEAFF. The variable domain in full, completed from reference TRBV19 and TRBJ1-1, reads DGGITQSPKYLFRKEGQNVTLSCEQNLNHDAMYWYRQDPGQGLRLIYYSQIVNDFQKGDIAEGYSVSREKKESFPLTVTSAQKNPTAFYLCASSPGTWTEAFFGQGTRLTVV.

The genes are TRBV30 and TRBJ2-2, with D unresolved. V lost 2 bases and J 4 bases, leaving 17 bases between the germline ends. Germline V gene lookup returns CDR1 GTSNPN and CDR2 SVGIG (reference sequence). The CDR3 length is 16 residues. The CDR3 loop reads CAWSPEAISGTGELFF. For the CDR3, the DNA is TGTGCCTGGAGTCCAGAGGCGATCTCGGGCACCGGGGAGCTGTTTTTT.

The chain is built from TRBV6-4 and TRBJ2-2; TRBD2 matches 8 bases. Germline loops: CDR1 MRHNA, CDR2 SNTAGT. This CDR3 comprises 15 residues. V gave up 3 bases and J gave up 5 bases; unmatched junction bases: 5. The CDR3 coding sequence is TGTGCCAGCAGTGAAACGGGAGGGGAAACCGGGGAGCTGTTTTTT. The encoded protein is CASSETGGETGELFF.

This chain connects TRBV4-1 to TRBJ1-1; D is uncertain. CDR1 and CDR2 from the germline V gene are MGHRA and YSYEKL. The V end was cut by 1 base, the J end by 3 bases, with 6 bases between. The CDR3 totals 13 residues. The CDR3 loop reads CASSQGEYTEAFF. Written as DNA, the CDR3 is TGCGCCAGCAGCCAAGGAGAGTACACTGAAGCTTTCTTT.

V and J are TRBV9 and TRBJ1-3, with no clear D. Germline V gene lookup returns CDR1 SGDLS and CDR2 YYNGEE. The CDR3 totals 14 residues. Trimming took off 4 bases at V and 0 bases at J, with 8 bases between the two ends. The CDR3 sequence: CASSLDGSGNTIYF. The CDR3 nucleotides read TGTGCCAGCAGCTTGGACGGCTCTGGAAACACCATATATTTT. The full variable domain, rest sourced from reference TRBV9 and TRBJ1-3, is DSGVTQTPKHLITATGQRVTLRCSPRSGDLSVYWYQQSLDQGLQFLIQYYNGEERAKGNILERFSAQQFPDLHSELNLSSLELGDSALYFCASSLDGSGNTIYFGEGSWLTVV.

The gene calls are TRBV7-9 and TRBJ2-5, with D tentatively TRBD1 or TRBD2 (5 bases each). Deletions cut 8 bases from V and 5 bases from J, with 15 bases between. There are 13 residues in the CDR3. CDR1 is SEHNR, CDR2 FQNEAQ, per germline (reference sequence). The DNA for the CDR3 is TGTGCCAGCCGGGACGGGCTCGGGGAGACCCAGTACTTC. This encodes CASRDGLGETQYF.

This sequence joins TRBV7-8 and TRBJ2-7; D is uncertain. Germline lookup yields CDR1 SGHVS and CDR2 FQNEAQ. Deletions cut 1 base from V and 0 bases from J, with 7 bases between. This CDR3 spans 14 amino acids. CDR3 nucleotide sequence: TGTGCCAGCAGCTTAGAAGCAGCCTCCTACGAGCAGTACTTC. Residues: CASSLEAASYEQYF.

This rearrangement joins TRBV2 to TRBJ2-1, with TRBD2 matching 13 bases. The CDR3 contains 17 residues. Germline V gene lookup returns CDR1 SNHLY and CDR2 FYNNEI. V lost 2 bases, J lost 4 bases, and 5 bases stayed unmatched. As DNA, the CDR3 is TGTGCCAGCAGTGAACTGTGGACTAGCGGGAGTTACAATGAGCAGTTCTTC. Its protein is CASSELWTSGSYNEQFF.

The chain uses TRBV27 and TRBJ2-1; D may match TRBD1 or TRBD2 (6 bases each). This CDR3 comprises 14 residues. V lost 4 bases, J lost 5 bases, and 12 bases lay in between. Looked up from germline, CDR1 is MNHEY and CDR2 is SMNVEV (reference sequence). The CDR3 DNA reads as TGTGCCAGCAGTTGGGGGGACAAGGACAATGAGCAGTTCTTC. It is translated as CASSWGDKDNEQFF.

J is TRBJ1-5 and V is TRBV29-1, with 7 bases fitting TRBD1. The length of the CDR3 is 14 residues. Germline CDR1 SQVTM, CDR2 ANQGSEA. V shed 5 bases and J 6 bases; nucleotides not matched to a gene: 10. CDR3 region: CSVSQGGVGQPQHF. In DNA, the CDR3 is TGCAGCGTTTCCCAGGGGGGGGTAGGTCAGCCCCAGCATTTT.

This clone came up a few times. This chain joins TRBV7-8 and TRBJ1-5; weak D call: TRBD1 (6 bases). The CDR3 contains 16 residues. The ends were cut back, 1 base at V and 3 bases at J, with 13 bases in the middle. Germline V gene data show CDR1 as SGHVS and CDR2 as FQNEAQ. CDR3 protein: CASSLVEGGNNQPQHF. CDR3 bases: TGTGCCAGCAGCTTAGTAGAAGGGGGAAACAATCAGCCCCAGCATTTT.

This clone appeared a single time. The rearrangement links TRBV7-3 to TRBJ1-5; tentative D call: TRBD1 (5 bases). From germline, CDR1 is SGHTA and CDR2 FQGTGA. V lost 2 bases to trimming and J lost 0 bases, with 8 bases between them. The length of the CDR3 is 15 residues. The CDR3 nucleotides read TGTGCCAGCAGCTTATACGGGACTAGCAATCAGCCCCAGCATTTT. Its translation: CASSLYGTSNQPQHF.

This clone showed up just once. J is TRBJ2-2 and V is TRBV6-5; D possibly corresponds to TRBD1 (5 bases). V gave up 2 bases and J gave up 7 bases, with 8 bases separating them. The CDR3 runs 13 residues. Germline V lookup: CDR1 MNHEY, CDR2 SVGAGI. The CDR3 DNA is TGTGCCAGCAGTTACCAGGGTAACGGGGAGCTGTTTTTT. Its protein is CASSYQGNGELFF.

The chain combines TRBV2 with TRBJ1-4; 8 bases match TRBD1. The CDR3 is 14 residues long. In germline, CDR1 is SNHLY, CDR2 FYNNEI. Trimming removed 6 bases from V and 7 bases from J; junction bases left unmatched: 7. CDR3: CASSTRQGSEKLFF. In nucleotides, the CDR3 is TGTGCCAGCAGCACCCGACAGGGGAGTGAAAAACTGTTTTTT.

The chain links TRBV5-8 to TRBJ1-2, with 10 bases matching TRBD1. V dropped 0 bases and J dropped 8; count of bases not matched to a gene: 13. The V gene's germline CDR1 is SGHTS and CDR2 YDEGEE. The length of the CDR3 is 17 residues. CDR3 residues: CASSLDGRQGARRGYTF. CDR3 sequence (DNA): TGTGCCAGCAGCTTGGATGGGCGACAGGGGGCTAGACGGGGCTACACCTTC.

The chain is built from TRBV7-2 and TRBJ1-2; D is unclear. Germline CDR1 reads SGHTA; CDR2 reads FQGNSA. The V gene lost 4 bases and the J gene lost 2 bases, with 8 bases spanning the gap. The CDR3 spans 13 residues. The CDR3 protein is CASSSGINYGYTF. CDR3 nucleotides: TGTGCCAGCAGCTCCGGGATCAACTATGGCTACACCTTC.

This clone was picked up one time. The chain joins TRBV18 to TRBJ2-7; D ambiguous. The CDR3 length is 14 residues. Germline CDR1 KGHSH, CDR2 LQKENI. V was trimmed by 0 bases and J by 6 bases, leaving 12 bases between them. The CDR3 nucleotides read TGTGCCAGCTCACCACCGACGGCTAGAGGCGAGCAGTACTTC. This translates into CASSPPTARGEQYF.